One and the same sample provided the 16 T cell receptor beta chains below, sequenced in a study of T cells after yellow fever vaccination. TCRdb ran MiXCR on the 5' RACE reads and lists one entry per CDR3 protein. The table lists 500,000 to 650,000 distinct CDR3 sequences, about 13% of them singletons. Specimen: PBMCs, collected on the day of the yellow fever booster vaccination. All receptors come from a man aged 30 to 39 who received the YFV17D yellow fever vaccine.

This chain connects TRBV7-2 to TRBJ2-7; D is unclear. Trimming took off 8 bases at V and 5 bases at J, with 10 bases between the two ends. Germline CDR1 and CDR2: SGHTA and FQGNSA. The CDR3 spans 11 residues. The CDR3 is CASGQPNEQYF. CDR3 nucleotide sequence: TGTGCCAGCGGTCAACCGAACGAGCAGTACTTC.

The chain couples TRBV4-2 to TRBJ1-5; D unresolved. With 4 bases removed from V and 3 bases from J, the gap between germline ends came to 16 bases. The germline V gene encodes CDR1 LGHNA and CDR2 YNFKEQ. The CDR3 is 16 residues long. CDR3 sequence reads: CASSPSSQDFNQPQHF. CDR3 sequence (DNA): TGTGCCAGCAGCCCTTCCTCGCAGGATTTCAATCAGCCCCAGCATTTT.

This clonotype was seen repeatedly, ten times or more. V gene TRBV7-2 combines with J gene TRBJ1-2; D is ambiguous. The CDR3 sequence is 14 residues long. The ends were cut back, 1 base at V and 5 bases at J, with 11 bases in the middle. Germline CDR1 SGHTA, CDR2 FQGNSA. The CDR3 DNA reads TGTGCCAGCAGCTTAGATGGTTCGGGATATGGCTACACCTTC. Translating gives CASSLDGSGYGYTF.

This clonotype was seen a handful of times. The chain carries TRBV7-2 and TRBJ1-1, with unresolved D. CDR1 SGHTA and CDR2 FQGNSA come from the germline V gene. The CDR3 totals 15 residues. Trimming pared 1 base from V and 7 bases from J, leaving 16 bases between. The CDR3 region has the DNA TGTGCCAGCAGCTTAGTGGGGTGGGCCCCTAATGAAGCTTTCTTT. Amino acids: CASSLVGWAPNEAFF.

Only a few counts were recorded for this clonotype. J is TRBJ2-1 and V is TRBV7-2; 8 nucleotides align to TRBD2. The CDR3 is 15 residues long. The V gene end was trimmed by 6 bases and the J gene end by 6 bases; junction bases not matched to a gene: 10. Germline V gene lookup returns CDR1 SGHTA and CDR2 FQGNSA. Here the CDR3 DNA reads TGTGCCAGCAGTTCCCCCGGGAGGGGGGGCAATGAGCAGTTCTTC. Its translation is CASSSPGRGGNEQFF.

This clonotype appeared a few times. This chain links TRBV10-3 with TRBJ1-5; a possible D gene is TRBD1 (5 bases). V dropped 6 bases and J dropped 7 bases, with 19 bases sitting between them. The germline gives CDR1 ENHRY, CDR2 SYGVKD. The CDR3 has 15 residues. Here the CDR3 DNA reads TGTGCCATCAGCGGCGGGGCTAAGGATCGCCAGCCCCAGCATTTT. Its protein is CAISGGAKDRQPQHF.

This clonotype turned up a few times. The chain combines TRBV20-1 with TRBJ2-7; D may correspond to TRBD1 or TRBD2 (5 bases each). Germline CDR1 DFQATT, CDR2 SNEGSKA (reference sequence). Trimming took 0 bases from V and 3 from J, leaving 18 bases between them. The CDR3 is 16 residues long. This CDR3 is CSARDWGTGSFYEQYF. In DNA, the CDR3 is TGCAGTGCTAGAGATTGGGGGACCGGATCGTTCTACGAGCAGTACTTC.

This chain connects TRBV18 to TRBJ2-7; D is unclear. The V gene's germline CDR1 is KGHSH and CDR2 LQKENI. Trimming left V 1 base short and J 2 bases short, with 6 bases between. This CDR3 has 13 residues. The CDR3 coding sequence is TGTGCCAGCTCACCACGTCAGCCCTACGAGCAGTACTTC. It encodes CASSPRQPYEQYF.

The table lists this clonotype with a few counts. The rearrangement uses TRBV6-1 and TRBJ2-3, with D possibly TRBD2 on 6 matching bases. V lost 2 bases and J 1 base, leaving 19 bases between the germline ends. The CDR3 is 18 residues long. Germline values: CDR1 MNHNS, CDR2 SASEGT. The CDR3 loop reads CASSERDLAELGTDTQYF. CDR3 nucleotides: TGTGCCAGCAGTGAAAGGGATTTAGCGGAACTCGGCACAGATACGCAGTATTTT.

The rearrangement uses TRBV3-1 and TRBJ1-4, with a tentative D call TRBD1 (6 bases). CDR3 length equals 13 residues. Trimming pared 4 bases from V and 8 bases from J, leaving 11 bases between. CDR1 and CDR2 (germline): LGHDT, YNNKEL (reference sequence). CDR3 sequence: CASSLEGGEKLFF. CDR3 DNA: TGTGCCAGCAGCCTCGAGGGGGGGGAAAAACTGTTTTTT.

The table lists this clonotype with a few counts. The chain couples TRBV6-2 or TRBV6-3 to TRBJ2-1; TRBD2 aligns across 13 bases. J was trimmed by 6 bases and V by 6 bases; bases with no gene match: 5. This CDR3 comprises 15 residues. The germline gives CDR1 MNHEY, CDR2 SVGEGT. CDR3 DNA sequence: TGTGCCAGCAGCTCCGGGACTAGCGGGGCCAATGAGCAGTTCTTC. Its protein is CASSSGTSGANEQFF.

The chain carries TRBV7-9 and TRBJ2-3; 7 bases line up with TRBD2. Germline trimming cut 1 base from V and 5 bases from J; bases unmatched to any gene: 9. CDR1 SEHNR and CDR2 FQNEAQ come from the germline V gene (reference sequence). The CDR3 runs to 16 residues. CDR3 DNA sequence: TGTGCCAGCAGCTTAGTGCTTAGCGGGCACCTAGATACGCAGTATTTT. It specifies CASSLVLSGHLDTQYF.

This clonotype occurred a few times. The chain uses TRBV30 and TRBJ2-3; D is perhaps TRBD1 (6 bases). V was clipped by 2 bases and J by 0 bases, with 9 bases between them. Per germline, CDR1 GTSNPN and CDR2 SVGIG (reference sequence). The CDR3 has 14 amino acids. CDR3 bases: TGTGCCTGGAGTCTGACAGGTAGCACAGATACGCAGTATTTT. Amino acid sequence: CAWSLTGSTDTQYF.

This clonotype was seen only a few times. In DNA form, the CDR3 reads TGTGCCAGCAGTTACTCCTACGGGGCGGGGGCCGAGCAGTACTTC. Its translation: CASSYSYGAGAEQYF. This rearrangement joins TRBV6-5 to TRBJ2-7, with a possible D match to TRBD2 (7 bases). The CDR3 totals 15 residues. Germline V CDR1 and CDR2: MNHEY, SVGAGI. The V gene lost 0 bases and the J gene lost 6 bases, with 15 bases spanning the gap.

The V and J genes are TRBV4-3 and TRBJ2-5; 7 bases agree with TRBD2. The CDR3 covers 16 residues. V lost 0 bases and J lost 4; bases outside the gene matches: 8. CDR1 and CDR2 (germline): LGHNA, YSLEER. The CDR3 DNA is TGCGCCAGCAGCCAAGATTGGTTGCAGCGGGGAGAGACCCAGTACTTC. Translating it yields CASSQDWLQRGETQYF.

This clonotype showed up just a few times. The rearrangement uses TRBV7-2 and TRBJ2-1; the match to TRBD2 covers 8 bases. This CDR3 region has 11 residues. V lost 10 bases and J lost 9; bases outside the gene matches: 5. CDR1 is SGHTA and CDR2 is FQGNSA in the germline V gene. The CDR3 here is CATLGGGEQFF. For the CDR3, the DNA is TGTGCCACCCTCGGGGGGGGTGAGCAGTTCTTC.